This T cell receptor (beta chain) was recovered during a study of blood T cell repertoires in COVID-19 (dated by TCRdb to the early 2020s). Regarding the complete study: Samples from collaborators originated in the United States, Italy and Spain and spanned both the acute and convalescent phases of COVID-19. Where available, HLA class I and class II types were taken from metadata supplied by the sample provider and were not determined by assay-based typing. A freely available public database, intended as a resource for researchers studying the immune response to SARS-CoV-2, is where the repertoires were released. Nearly every sample came with metadata listing a de-identified subject ID, COVID-19 status, age in years and sex. Deeply sampled blood TCRbeta repertoires from subjects exposed to, actively infected with, or recovered from COVID-19 were included in the dataset. The samples were drawn from two sources: the first 160 participants of the ongoing ImmuneRACE study, and 1,200 or so subjects contributed by 6 global collaborators. The material from the prospective study consisted of cDNA or gDNA derived from T cells, B-cell-depleted T cells, or PBMCs. Broader findings and caveats from the paper: The amount of clinical and demographic metadata varied by source and participant and was provided uncurated.

The immunoSEQ Assay, a bias-controlled multiplex PCR, was used to amplify TCRbeta CDR3 regions from genomic DNA. As for the original processing: The number of nucleated cells in each sample was estimated from the amplification of reference gene primers within the assay. To quantify the absolute abundance of each unique TCRbeta CDR3 rearrangement, sequence reads were collapsed and filtered. For each sample, productive Simpson clonality was calculated by taking the square root of Simpson's diversity index across productive rearrangements. In TCRdb, the immuneACCESS table is reduced to in-frame sequences with V and J assigned. These tables do not hold every clone; where another copy was compared, an unresolved V gene accounts for under half, and the others remain unexplained. The V and J calls and clone size were taken over from that table, and D and trimming were inferred from the DNA. For this sample the table gives roughly 200,000 clones, of which around 88% were detected only once. The biggest ten clones account for around 8.1% of the sample.

This clone was seen once. The antigen this receptor binds is unknown. No much larger clonotype is one base removed from it; base qualities were not supplied. The sample contains more than one DNA sequence encoding this CDR3. The CDR3, from cysteine to phenylalanine, totals 11 residues. Left in the record is the CDR3 DNA by itself, 33 bases read in frame from the first base. As encoded in the germline V gene (reference sequence), CDR1 is DFQATT while CDR2 is SNEGSKA. V was cut back by 6 bases and J by 3 bases, leaving a gap of 8 bases between them. Whole blood was collected in K2EDTA tubes by collaborating institutions according to the institutions' own protocols. For TCRbeta analysis, collaborator samples were shipped as frozen whole blood, as isolated PBMCs, or as DNA extracted from either sample type.

This receptor chain uses TRBV20-1 and TRBJ1-2; the D gene is perhaps TRBD1, from 6 matching bases. The origin of this receptor is a man in his forties with active or convalescent COVID-19. The sequenced material came from peripheral blood. The encoded CDR3 is CSARTDYGYTF. The nucleotide sequence reads as follows: TGCAGTGCAAGGACAGACTATGGCTACACCTTC.